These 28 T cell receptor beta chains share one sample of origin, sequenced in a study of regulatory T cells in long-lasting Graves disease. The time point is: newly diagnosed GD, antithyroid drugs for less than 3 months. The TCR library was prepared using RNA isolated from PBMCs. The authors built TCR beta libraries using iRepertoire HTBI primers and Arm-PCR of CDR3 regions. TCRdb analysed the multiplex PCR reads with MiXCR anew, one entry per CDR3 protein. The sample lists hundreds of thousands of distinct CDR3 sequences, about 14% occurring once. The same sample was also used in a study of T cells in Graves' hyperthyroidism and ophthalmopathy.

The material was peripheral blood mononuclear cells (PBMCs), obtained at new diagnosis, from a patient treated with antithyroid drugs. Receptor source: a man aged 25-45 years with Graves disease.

The CDR3 DNA follows: TGTGCCAGCAGCGTTTTTTCGAACACTGAAGCTTTCTTT. Translation gives CASSVFSNTEAFF. This chain links TRBV9 with TRBJ1-1, with D uncertain. Looked up from germline, CDR1 is SGDLS and CDR2 is YYNGEE. Trimming shortened V by 2 bases and J by 1 base, and 6 bases separated the two germline ends. There are 13 residues in the CDR3.

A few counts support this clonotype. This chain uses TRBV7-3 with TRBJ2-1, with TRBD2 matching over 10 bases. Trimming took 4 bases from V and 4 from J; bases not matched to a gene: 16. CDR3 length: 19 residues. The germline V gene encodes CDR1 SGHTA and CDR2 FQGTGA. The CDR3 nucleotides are TGTGCCAGCAGCTCCAAACTTTTAACCCGGACTAGCGGATACAATGAGCAGTTCTTC. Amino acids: CASSSKLLTRTSGYNEQFF.

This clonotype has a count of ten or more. The CDR3 region is CASSLAGTDSPLHF. As DNA, the CDR3 is TGCGCCAGCAGCTTGGCGGGGACTGATTCACCCCTCCACTTT. The chain carries TRBV5-1 and TRBJ1-6, with a weak D call TRBD1 (5 bases). Germline-derived CDR1 and CDR2 are SGHRS and YFSETQ. The CDR3 totals 14 residues. The V gene lost 0 bases and the J gene lost 8 bases, with 9 bases spanning the gap.

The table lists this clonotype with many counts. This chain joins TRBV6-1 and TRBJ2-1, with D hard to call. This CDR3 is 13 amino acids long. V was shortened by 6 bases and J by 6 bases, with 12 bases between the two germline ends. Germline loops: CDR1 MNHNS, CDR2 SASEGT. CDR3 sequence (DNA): TGTGCCAGCAGGTCCTTCGCCCCCAATGAGCAGTTCTTC. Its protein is CASRSFAPNEQFF.

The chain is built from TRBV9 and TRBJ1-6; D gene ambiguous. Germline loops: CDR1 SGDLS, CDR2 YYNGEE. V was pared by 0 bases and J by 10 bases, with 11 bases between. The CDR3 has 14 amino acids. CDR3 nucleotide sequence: TGTGCCAGCAGCGTAGCCGGGTCACGATCACCCCTCCACTTT. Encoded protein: CASSVAGSRSPLHF. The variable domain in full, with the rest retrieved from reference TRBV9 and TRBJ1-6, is DSGVTQTPKHLITATGQRVTLRCSPRSGDLSVYWYQQSLDQGLQFLIQYYNGEERAKGNILERFSAQQFPDLHSELNLSSLELGDSALYFCASSVAGSRSPLHFGNGTRLTVT.

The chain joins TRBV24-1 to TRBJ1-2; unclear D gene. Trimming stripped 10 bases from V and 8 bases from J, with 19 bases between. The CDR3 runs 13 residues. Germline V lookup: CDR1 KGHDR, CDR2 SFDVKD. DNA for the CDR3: TGTGCCACGCAAGCGGTCCCAGCGGGAGGCTACACCTTC. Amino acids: CATQAVPAGGYTF.

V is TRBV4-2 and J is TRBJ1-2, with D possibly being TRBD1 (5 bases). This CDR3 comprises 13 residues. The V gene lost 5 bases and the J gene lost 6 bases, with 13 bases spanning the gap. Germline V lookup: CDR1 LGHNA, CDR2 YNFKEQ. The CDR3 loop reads CASSVRGTDGYTF. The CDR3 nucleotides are TGTGCCAGCAGCGTACGTGGGACTGATGGCTACACCTTC.

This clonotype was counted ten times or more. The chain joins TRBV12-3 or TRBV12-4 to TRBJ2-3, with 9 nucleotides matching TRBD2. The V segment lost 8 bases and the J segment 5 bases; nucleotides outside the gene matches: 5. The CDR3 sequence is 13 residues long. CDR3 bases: TGTGCCAGCGTAGCGGGAGTGATAGATACGCAGTATTTT. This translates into CASVAGVIDTQYF.

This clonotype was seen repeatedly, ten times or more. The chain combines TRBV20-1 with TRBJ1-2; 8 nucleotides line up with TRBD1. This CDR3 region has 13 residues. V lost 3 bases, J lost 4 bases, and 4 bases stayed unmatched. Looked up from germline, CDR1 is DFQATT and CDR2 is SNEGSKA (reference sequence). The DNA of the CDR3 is TGCAGTGCTAGGCAGGGGGCTGGCTATGGCTACACCTTC. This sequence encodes CSARQGAGYGYTF.

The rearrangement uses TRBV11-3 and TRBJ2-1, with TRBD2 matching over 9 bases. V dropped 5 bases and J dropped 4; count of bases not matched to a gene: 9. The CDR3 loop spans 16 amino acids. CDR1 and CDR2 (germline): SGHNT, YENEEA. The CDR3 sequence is CASSQLTTSGYNEQFF. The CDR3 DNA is TGTGCCAGCAGCCAACTTACAACTAGCGGGTACAATGAGCAGTTCTTC.

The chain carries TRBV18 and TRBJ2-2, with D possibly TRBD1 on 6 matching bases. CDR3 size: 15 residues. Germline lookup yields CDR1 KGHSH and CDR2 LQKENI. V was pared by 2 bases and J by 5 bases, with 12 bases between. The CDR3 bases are TGTGCCAGCTCACCAGGACAGAGGGGGACCGGGGAGCTGTTTTTT. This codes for CASSPGQRGTGELFF.

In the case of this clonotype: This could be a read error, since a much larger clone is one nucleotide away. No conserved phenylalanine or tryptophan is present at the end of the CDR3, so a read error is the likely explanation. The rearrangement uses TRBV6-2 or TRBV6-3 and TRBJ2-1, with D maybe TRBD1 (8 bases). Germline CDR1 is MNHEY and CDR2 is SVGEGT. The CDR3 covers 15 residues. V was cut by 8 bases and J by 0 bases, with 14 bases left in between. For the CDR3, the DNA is TGTGCCAGCTACAGGGGGGGGGACTCCTACAATGAGCAGTTCCTC. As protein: CASYRGGDSYNEQFL.

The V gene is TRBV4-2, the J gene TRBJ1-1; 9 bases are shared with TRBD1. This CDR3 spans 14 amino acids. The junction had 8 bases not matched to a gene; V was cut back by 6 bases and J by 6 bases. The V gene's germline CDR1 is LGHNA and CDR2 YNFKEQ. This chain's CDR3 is CASSPEDRGSEAFF. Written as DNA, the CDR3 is TGTGCCAGCAGTCCTGAGGACAGGGGATCTGAAGCTTTCTTT.

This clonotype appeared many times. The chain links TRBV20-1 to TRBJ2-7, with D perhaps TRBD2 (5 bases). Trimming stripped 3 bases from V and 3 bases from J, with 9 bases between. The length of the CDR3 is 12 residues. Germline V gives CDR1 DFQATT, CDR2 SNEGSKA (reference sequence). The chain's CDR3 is CSASGVLYEQYF. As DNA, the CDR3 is TGCAGTGCTAGCGGGGTACTCTACGAGCAGTACTTC.

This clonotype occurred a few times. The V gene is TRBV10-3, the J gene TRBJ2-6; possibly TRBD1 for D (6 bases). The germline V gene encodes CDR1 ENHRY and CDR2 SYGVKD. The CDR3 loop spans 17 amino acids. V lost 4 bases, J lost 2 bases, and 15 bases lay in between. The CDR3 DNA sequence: TGTGCCATCAGTGCGACACTACAGGGAGCTGGGGCCAACGTCCTGACTTTC. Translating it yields CAISATLQGAGANVLTF.

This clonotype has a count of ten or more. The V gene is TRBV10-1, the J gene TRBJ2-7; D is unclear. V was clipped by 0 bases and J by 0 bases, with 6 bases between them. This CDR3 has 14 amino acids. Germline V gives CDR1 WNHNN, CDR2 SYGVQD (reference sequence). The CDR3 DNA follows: TGCGCCAGCAGTGAGTCGTTGTCCTCCTACGAGCAGTACTTC. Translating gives CASSESLSSYEQYF.

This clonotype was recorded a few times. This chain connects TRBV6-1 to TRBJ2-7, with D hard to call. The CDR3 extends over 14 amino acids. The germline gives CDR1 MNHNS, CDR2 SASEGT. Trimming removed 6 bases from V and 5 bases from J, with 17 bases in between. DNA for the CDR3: TGTGCCAGCAGCGACCCCAAGTTTCGGGACGAGCAGTACTTC. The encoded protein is CASSDPKFRDEQYF.

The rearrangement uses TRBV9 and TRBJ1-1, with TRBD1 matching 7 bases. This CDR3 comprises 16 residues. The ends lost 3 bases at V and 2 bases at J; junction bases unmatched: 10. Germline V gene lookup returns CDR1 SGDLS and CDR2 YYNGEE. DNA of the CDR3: TGTGCCAGCAGCGAATTCATAGGACAGGCCAACACTGAAGCTTTCTTT. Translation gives CASSEFIGQANTEAFF.

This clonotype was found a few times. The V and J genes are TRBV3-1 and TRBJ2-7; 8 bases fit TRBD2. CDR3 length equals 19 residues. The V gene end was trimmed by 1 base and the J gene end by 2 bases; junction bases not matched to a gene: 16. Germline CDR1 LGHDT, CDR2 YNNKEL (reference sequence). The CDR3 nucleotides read TGTGCCAGCAGCCAAGGGTGGGGACTAGTGCTTCCCGATCCCTACGAGCAGTACTTC. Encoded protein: CASSQGWGLVLPDPYEQYF.

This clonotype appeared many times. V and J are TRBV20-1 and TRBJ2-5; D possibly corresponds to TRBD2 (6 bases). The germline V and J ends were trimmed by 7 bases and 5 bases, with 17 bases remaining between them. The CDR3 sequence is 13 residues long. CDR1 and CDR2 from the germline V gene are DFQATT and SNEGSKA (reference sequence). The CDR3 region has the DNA TGCAGTGTATCGGGAGTGGACTGGGAGACCCAGTACTTC. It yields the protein CSVSGVDWETQYF.

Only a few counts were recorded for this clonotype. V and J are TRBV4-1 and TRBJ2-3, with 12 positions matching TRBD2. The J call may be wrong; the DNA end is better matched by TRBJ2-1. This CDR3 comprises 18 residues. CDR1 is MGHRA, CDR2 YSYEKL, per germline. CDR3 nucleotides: TGCGCCAGCAGCCTTCCGACAGATGGGACTAGCGGGTACAATGAGCAGTTCTTC. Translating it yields CASSLPTDGTSGYNEQFF.

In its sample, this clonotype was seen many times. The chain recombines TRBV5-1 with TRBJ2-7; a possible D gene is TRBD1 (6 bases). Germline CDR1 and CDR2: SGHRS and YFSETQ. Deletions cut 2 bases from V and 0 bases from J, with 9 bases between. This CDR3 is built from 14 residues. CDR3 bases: TGCGCCAGCAGCTTCGACAGGAACTCCTACGAGCAGTACTTC. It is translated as CASSFDRNSYEQYF.

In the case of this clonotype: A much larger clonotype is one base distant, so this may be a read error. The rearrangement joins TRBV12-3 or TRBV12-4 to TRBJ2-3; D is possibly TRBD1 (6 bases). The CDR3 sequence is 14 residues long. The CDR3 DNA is TGTGCCAGCACCGCGACAGGAGCCGGAGATATGCAGTATTTT. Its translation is CASTATGAGDMQYF.

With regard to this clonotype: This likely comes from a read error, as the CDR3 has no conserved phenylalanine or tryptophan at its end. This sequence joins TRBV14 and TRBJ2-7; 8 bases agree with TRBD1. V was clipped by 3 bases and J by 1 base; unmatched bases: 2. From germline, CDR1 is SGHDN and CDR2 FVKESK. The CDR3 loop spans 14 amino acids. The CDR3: CASSQWTGSYEQYL. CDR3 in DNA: TGTGCCAGCAGCCAGTGGACAGGGTCCTACGAGCAGTACCTC.

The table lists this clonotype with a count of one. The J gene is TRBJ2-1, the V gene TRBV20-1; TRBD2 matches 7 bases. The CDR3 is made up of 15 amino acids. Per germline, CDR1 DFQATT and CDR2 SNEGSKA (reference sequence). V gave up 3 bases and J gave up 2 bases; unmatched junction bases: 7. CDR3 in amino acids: CSASVSGTPYNEQFF. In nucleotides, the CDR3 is TGCAGTGCTAGTGTCAGCGGGACCCCCTACAATGAGCAGTTCTTC.

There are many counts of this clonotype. The CDR3 DNA is TGCAGCGTTAATCCAAGGGGGCTCCAAGAGACCCAGTACTTC. Translation: CSVNPRGLQETQYF. The chain uses TRBV29-1 and TRBJ2-5, with 7 bases matching TRBD1. J was trimmed by 1 base and V by 5 bases; bases with no gene match: 7. CDR1 and CDR2 from the germline V gene are SQVTM and ANQGSEA. CDR3 length: 14 amino acids.

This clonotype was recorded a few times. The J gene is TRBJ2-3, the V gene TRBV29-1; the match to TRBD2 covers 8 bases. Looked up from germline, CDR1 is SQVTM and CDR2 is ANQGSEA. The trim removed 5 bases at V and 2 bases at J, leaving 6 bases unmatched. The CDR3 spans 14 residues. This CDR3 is CSVRTSSVTDTQYF. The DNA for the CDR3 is TGCAGCGTTAGGACTAGCTCGGTCACAGATACGCAGTATTTT.

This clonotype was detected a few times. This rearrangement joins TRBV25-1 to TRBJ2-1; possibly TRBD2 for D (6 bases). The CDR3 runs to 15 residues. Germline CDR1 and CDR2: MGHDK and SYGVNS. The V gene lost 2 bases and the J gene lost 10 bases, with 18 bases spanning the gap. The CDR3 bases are TGTGCCAGCAGTGAAGTCGGGGCGGGGATCCCCGAGCAGTTCTTC. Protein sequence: CASSEVGAGIPEQFF.